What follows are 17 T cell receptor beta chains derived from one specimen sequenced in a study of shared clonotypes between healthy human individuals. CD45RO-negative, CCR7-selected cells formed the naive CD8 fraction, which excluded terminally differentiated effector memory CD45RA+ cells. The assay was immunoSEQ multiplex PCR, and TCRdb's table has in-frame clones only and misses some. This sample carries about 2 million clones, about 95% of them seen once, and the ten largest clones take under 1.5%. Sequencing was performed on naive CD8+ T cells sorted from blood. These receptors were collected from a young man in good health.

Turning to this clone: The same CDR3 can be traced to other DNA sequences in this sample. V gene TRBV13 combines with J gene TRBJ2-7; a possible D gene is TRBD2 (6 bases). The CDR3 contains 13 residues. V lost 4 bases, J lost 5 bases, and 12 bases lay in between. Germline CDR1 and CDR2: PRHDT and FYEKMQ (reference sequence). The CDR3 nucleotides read TGTGCCAGCAGCTATGACCGCGGGAACGAGCAGTACTTC. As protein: CASSYDRGNEQYF. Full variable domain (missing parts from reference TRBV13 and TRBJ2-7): AAGVIQSPRHLIKEKRETATLKCYPIPRHDTVYWYQQGPGQDPQFLISFYEKMQSDKGSIPDRFSAQQFSDYHSELNMSSLELGDSALYFCASSYDRGNEQYFGPGTRLTVT.

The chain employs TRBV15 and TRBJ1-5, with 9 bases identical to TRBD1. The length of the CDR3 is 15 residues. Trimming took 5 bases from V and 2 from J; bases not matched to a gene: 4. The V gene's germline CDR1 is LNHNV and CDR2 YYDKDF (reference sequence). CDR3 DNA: TGTGCCACCAGCGTCCGGGACAGGGGCAATCAGCCCCAGCATTTT. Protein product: CATSVRDRGNQPQHF.

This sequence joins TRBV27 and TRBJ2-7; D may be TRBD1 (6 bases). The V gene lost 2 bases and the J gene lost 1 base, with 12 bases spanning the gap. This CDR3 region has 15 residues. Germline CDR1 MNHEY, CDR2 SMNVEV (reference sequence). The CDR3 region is CASSLVGARSYEQYF. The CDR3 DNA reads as TGTGCCAGCAGTTTAGTGGGGGCCAGATCCTACGAGCAGTACTTC.

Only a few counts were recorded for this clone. The CDR3 spells CASSDSPGNIQYF. In DNA, the CDR3 is TGTGCCAGCAGTGACAGCCCTGGAAACATTCAGTACTTC. The V call is TRBV2, the J call TRBJ2-4; D uncertain. The CDR3 length is 13 residues. The V end lost 3 bases, the J end lost 6 bases, and 9 bases lay between the germline ends. Germline values: CDR1 SNHLY, CDR2 FYNNEI.

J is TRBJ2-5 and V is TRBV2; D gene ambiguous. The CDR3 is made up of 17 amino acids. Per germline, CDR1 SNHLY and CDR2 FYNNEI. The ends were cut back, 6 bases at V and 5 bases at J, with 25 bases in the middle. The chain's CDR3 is CASSAPGLTLAGETQYF. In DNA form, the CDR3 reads TGTGCCAGCAGCGCCCCCGGCCTCACGTTGGCCGGGGAGACCCAGTACTTC.

CDR3 residues: CASSLVGTGAGEQYF. CDR3 nucleotides: TGTGCCAGCAGTCTGGTCGGGACAGGGGCAGGGGAGCAGTACTTC. The chain carries TRBV27 and TRBJ2-7; 10 bases are a match to TRBD1. This CDR3 has 15 residues. V lost 5 bases and J lost 7; bases outside the gene matches: 11. CDR1 MNHEY and CDR2 SMNVEV come from the germline V gene (reference sequence).

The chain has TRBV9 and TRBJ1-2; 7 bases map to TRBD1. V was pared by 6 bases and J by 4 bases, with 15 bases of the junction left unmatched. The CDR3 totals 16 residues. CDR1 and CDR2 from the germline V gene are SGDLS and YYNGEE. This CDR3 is CASTHNPQGEGYGYTF. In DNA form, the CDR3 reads TGTGCCAGCACTCATAACCCGCAGGGGGAAGGCTATGGCTACACCTTC. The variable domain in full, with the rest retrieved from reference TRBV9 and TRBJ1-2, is DSGVTQTPKHLITATGQRVTLRCSPRSGDLSVYWYQQSLDQGLQFLIQYYNGEERAKGNILERFSAQQFPDLHSELNLSSLELGDSALYFCASTHNPQGEGYGYTFGSGTRLTVV.

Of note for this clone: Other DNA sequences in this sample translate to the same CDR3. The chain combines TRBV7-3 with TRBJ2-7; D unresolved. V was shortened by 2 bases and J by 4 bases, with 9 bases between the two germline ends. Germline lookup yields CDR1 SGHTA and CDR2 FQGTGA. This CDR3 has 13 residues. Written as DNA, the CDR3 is TGTGCCAGCAGCTTAGGGGTGGGTTACGAGCAGTACTTC. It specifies CASSLGVGYEQYF.

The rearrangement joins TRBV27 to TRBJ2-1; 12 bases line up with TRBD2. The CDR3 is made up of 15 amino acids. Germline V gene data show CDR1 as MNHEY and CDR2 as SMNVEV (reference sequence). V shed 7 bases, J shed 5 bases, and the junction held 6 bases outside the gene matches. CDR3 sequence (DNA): TGTGCCAGCAAGACTAGCGGGGGACAAGACAATGAGCAGTTCTTC. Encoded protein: CASKTSGGQDNEQFF.

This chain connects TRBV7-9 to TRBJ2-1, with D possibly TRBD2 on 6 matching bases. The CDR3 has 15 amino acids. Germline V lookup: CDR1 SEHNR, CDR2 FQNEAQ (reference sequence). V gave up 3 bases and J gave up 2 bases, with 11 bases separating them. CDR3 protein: CASSFGAGTYNEQFF. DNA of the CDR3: TGTGCCAGCAGCTTCGGGGCGGGAACCTACAATGAGCAGTTCTTC.

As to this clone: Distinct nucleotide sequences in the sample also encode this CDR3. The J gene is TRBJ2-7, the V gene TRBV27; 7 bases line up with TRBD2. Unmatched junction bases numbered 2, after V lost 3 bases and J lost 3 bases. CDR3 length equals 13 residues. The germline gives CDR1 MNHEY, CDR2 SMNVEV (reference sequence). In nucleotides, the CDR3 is TGTGCCAGCAGTTTCGAGCGGGGCTACGAGCAGTACTTC. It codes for CASSFERGYEQYF.

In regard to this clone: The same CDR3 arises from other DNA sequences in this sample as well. The CDR3 sequence: CASSIVPGDGYTF. The CDR3 bases are TGTGCCAGTAGTATAGTCCCCGGTGATGGCTACACCTTC. The chain is built from TRBV19 and TRBJ1-2; D is uncertain. Trimming left V 1 base short and J 6 bases short, with 9 bases between. The CDR3 length is 13 residues. From germline, CDR1 is LNHDA and CDR2 SQIVND (reference sequence).

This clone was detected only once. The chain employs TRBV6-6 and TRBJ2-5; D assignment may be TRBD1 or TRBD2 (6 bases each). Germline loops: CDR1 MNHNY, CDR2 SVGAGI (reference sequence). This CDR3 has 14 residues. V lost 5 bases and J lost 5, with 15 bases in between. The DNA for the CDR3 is TGTGCCAGCAGTCCCTCGGGGGCCAGGGAGACCCAGTACTTC. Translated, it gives CASSPSGARETQYF.

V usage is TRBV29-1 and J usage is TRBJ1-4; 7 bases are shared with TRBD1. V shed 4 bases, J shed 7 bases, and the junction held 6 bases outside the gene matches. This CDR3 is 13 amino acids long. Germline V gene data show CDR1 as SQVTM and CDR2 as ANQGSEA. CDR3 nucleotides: TGCAGCGTTGCGTCAGGGGGTAGTGAAAAACTGTTTTTT. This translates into CSVASGGSEKLFF.

DNA of the CDR3: TGTGCCAGCAGCTTAATGGGGGATGAGCAGTTCTTC. This gives the protein CASSLMGDEQFF. The genes are TRBV11-2 and TRBJ2-1; either TRBD1 or TRBD2 may fit D (5 bases each). This CDR3 has 12 residues. The V and J ends lost 2 bases and 8 bases respectively, with 7 bases between them. CDR1 and CDR2 (germline): SGHAT, FQNNGV.

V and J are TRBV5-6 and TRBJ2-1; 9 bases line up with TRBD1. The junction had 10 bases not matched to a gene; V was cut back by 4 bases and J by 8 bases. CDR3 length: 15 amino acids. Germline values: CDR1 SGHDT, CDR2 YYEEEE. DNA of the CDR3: TGTGCCAGCAGCCTAGGGACAGGGAGTTTGGATGAGCAGTTCTTC. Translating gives CASSLGTGSLDEQFF.

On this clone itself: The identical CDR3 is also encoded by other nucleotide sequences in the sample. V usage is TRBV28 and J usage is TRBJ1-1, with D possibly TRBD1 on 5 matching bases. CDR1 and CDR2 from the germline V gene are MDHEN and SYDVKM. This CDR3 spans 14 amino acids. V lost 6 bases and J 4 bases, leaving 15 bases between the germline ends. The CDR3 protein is CASSYGGEGTEAFF. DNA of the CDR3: TGTGCCAGCAGCTATGGGGGAGAGGGCACTGAAGCTTTCTTT.